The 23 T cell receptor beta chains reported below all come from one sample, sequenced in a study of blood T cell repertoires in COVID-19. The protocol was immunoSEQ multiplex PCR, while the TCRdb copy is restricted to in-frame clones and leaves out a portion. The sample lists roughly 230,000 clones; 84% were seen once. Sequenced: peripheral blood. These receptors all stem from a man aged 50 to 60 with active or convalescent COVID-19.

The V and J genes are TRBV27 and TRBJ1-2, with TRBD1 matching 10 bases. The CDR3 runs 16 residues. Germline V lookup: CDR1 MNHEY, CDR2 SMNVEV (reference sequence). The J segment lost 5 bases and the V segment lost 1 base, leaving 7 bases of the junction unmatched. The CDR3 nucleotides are TGTGCCAGCAGTTTATTTGGGGACAGGGGAAGGTATGGCTACACCTTC. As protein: CASSLFGDRGRYGYTF.

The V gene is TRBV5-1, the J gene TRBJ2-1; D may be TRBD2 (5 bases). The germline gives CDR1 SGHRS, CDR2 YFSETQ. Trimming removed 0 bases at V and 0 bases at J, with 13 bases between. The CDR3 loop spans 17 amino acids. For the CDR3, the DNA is TGCGCCAGCAGCTTGGCCGGAGTTGGGAGCTCCTACAATGAGCAGTTCTTC. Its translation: CASSLAGVGSSYNEQFF.

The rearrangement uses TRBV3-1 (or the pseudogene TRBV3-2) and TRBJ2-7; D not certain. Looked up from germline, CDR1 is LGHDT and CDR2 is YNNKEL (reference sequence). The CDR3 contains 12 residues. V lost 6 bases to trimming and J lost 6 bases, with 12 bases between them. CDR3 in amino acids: CASSLVESEQYF. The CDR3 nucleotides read TGTGCCAGCAGTCTAGTGGAGTCCGAGCAGTACTTC.

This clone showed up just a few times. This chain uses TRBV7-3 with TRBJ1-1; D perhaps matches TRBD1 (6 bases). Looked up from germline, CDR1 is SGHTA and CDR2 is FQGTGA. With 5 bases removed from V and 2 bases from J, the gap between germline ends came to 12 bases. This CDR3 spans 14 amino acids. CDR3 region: CASSPSGGNTEAFF. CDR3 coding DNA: TGTGCCAGCAGCCCGTCGGGGGGCAACACTGAAGCTTTCTTT.

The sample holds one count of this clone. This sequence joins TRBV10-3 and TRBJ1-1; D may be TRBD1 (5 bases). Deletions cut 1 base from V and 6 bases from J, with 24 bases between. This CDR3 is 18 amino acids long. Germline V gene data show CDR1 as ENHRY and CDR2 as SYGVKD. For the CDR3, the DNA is TGTGCCATCAGTGAGTACAAAACCTATCCGGGGGAGGGCCCTGAAGCTTTCTTT. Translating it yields CAISEYKTYPGEGPEAFF.

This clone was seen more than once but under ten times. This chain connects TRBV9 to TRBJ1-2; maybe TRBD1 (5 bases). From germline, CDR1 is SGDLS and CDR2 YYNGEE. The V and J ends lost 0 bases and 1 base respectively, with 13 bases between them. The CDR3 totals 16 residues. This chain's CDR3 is CASSVGQDTVNYGYTF. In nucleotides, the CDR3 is TGTGCCAGCAGCGTAGGGCAGGACACCGTTAACTATGGCTACACCTTC. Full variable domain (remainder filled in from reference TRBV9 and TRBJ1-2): DSGVTQTPKHLITATGQRVTLRCSPRSGDLSVYWYQQSLDQGLQFLIQYYNGEERAKGNILERFSAQQFPDLHSELNLSSLELGDSALYFCASSVGQDTVNYGYTFGSGTRLTVV.

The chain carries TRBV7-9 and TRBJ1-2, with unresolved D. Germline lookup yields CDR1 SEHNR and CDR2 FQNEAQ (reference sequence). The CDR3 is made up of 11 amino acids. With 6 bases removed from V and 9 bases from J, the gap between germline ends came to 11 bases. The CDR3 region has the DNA TGTGCCAGCAGGCAAGACTTACGCTACACCTTC. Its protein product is CASRQDLRYTF.

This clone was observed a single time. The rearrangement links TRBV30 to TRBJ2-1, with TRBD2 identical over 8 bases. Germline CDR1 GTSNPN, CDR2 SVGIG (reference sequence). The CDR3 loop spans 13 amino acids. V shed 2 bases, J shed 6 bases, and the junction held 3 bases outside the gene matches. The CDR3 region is CAWSNGGGNEQFF. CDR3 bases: TGTGCCTGGAGTAACGGGGGGGGCAATGAGCAGTTCTTC.

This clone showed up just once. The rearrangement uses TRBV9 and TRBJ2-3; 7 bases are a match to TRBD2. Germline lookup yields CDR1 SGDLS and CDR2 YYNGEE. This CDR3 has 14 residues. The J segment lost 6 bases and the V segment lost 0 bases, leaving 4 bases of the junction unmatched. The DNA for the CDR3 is TGTGCCAGCAGCGTAGGGCAGGGAGGGGATACGCAGTATTTT. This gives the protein CASSVGQGGDTQYF.

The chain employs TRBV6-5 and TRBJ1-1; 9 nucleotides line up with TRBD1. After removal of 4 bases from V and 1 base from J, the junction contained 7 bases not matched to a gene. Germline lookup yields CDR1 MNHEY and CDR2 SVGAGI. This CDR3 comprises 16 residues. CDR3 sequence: CASSSKQGAGNTEAFF. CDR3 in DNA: TGTGCCAGCAGTTCTAAACAGGGGGCGGGGAACACTGAAGCTTTCTTT.

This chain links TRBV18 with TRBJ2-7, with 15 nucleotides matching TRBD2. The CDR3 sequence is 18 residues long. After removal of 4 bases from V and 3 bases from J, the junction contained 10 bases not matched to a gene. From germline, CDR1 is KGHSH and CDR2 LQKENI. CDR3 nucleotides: TGTGCCAGCTCACGACCTGGGACTAGCGGGGGGTCCTTCTACGAGCAGTACTTC. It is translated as CASSRPGTSGGSFYEQYF.

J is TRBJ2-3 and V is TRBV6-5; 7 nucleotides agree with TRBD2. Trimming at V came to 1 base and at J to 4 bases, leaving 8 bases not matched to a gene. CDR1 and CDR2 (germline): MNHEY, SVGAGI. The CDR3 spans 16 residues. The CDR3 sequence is CASSYWGRGAADTQYF. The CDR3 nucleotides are TGTGCCAGCAGTTACTGGGGGAGGGGTGCCGCAGATACGCAGTATTTT.

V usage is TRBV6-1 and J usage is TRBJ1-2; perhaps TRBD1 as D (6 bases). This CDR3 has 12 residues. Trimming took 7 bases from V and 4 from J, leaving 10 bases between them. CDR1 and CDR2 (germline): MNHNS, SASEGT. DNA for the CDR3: TGTGCCAGCACAGGGGAGGGCTATGGCTACACCTTC. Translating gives CASTGEGYGYTF.

The CDR3 DNA is TGTGCCAGCAGCTTCCGGGAGGGGGCAACTAATGAAAAACTGTTTTTT. It is translated as CASSFREGATNEKLFF. The chain carries TRBV7-2 and TRBJ1-4, with D perhaps matching TRBD1 (6 bases). From germline, CDR1 is SGHTA and CDR2 FQGNSA. The CDR3 consists of 16 residues. V lost 3 bases, J lost 0 bases, and 11 bases lay in between.

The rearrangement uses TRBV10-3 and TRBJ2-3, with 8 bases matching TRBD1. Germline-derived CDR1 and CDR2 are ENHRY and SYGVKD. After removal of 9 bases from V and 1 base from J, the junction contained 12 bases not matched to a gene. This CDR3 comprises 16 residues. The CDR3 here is CAIRRGQGGGTDTQYF. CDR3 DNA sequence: TGTGCCATTCGTCGAGGACAGGGCGGTGGCACAGATACGCAGTATTTT.

The CDR3: CASSEDLSIQYF. The CDR3, as DNA: TGTGCCAGCAGTGAAGACCTATCCATTCAGTACTTC. The gene calls are TRBV2 and TRBJ2-4; D gene ambiguous. In germline, CDR1 is SNHLY, CDR2 FYNNEI. There are 12 residues in the CDR3. The ends were cut back, 1 base at V and 9 bases at J, with 7 bases in the middle.

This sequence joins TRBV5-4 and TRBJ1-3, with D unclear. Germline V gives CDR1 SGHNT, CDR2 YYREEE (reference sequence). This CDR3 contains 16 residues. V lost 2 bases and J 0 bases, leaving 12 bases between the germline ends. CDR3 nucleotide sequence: TGTGCCAGCAGCTTCCGTGGCGGCAGCTCTGGAAACACCATATATTTT. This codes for CASSFRGGSSGNTIYF.

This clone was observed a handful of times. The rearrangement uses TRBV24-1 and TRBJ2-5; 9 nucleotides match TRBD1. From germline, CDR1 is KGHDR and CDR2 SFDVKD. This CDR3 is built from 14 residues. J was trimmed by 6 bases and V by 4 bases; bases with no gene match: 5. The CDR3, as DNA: TGTGCCACCAGTGACCGGACAGGGGTAAAGACCCAGTACTTC. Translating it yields CATSDRTGVKTQYF.

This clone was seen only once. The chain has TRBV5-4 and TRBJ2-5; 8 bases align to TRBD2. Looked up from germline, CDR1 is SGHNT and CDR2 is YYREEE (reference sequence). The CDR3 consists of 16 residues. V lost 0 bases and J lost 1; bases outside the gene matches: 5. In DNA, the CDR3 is TGTGCCAGCAGCTTGGCAGGCGGGGGGACCCAAGAGACCCAGTACTTC. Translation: CASSLAGGGTQETQYF. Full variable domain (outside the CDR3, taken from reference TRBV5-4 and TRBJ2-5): ETGVTQSPTHLIKTRGQQVTLRCSSQSGHNTVSWYQQALGQGPQFIFQYYREEENGRGNFPPRFSGLQFPNYSSELNVNALELDDSALYLCASSLAGGGTQETQYFGPGTRLLVL.

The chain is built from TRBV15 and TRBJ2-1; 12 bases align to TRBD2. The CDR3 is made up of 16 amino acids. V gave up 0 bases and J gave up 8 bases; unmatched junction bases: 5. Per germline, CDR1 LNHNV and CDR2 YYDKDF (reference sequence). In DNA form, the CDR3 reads TGTGCCACCAGCAGAGATCGGCTAGCGGGGGGGGATGAGCAGTTCTTC. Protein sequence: CATSRDRLAGGDEQFF.

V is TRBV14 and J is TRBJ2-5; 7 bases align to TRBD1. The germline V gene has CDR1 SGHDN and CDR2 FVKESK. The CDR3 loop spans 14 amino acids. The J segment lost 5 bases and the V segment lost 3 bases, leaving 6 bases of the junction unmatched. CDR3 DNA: TGTGCCAGCAGCCAGCCGACAGGGCTGGAGACCCAGTACTTC. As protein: CASSQPTGLETQYF.

The CDR3 DNA sequence: TGTGCCAGCAGCGTGACGTGGACAGCGAACACTGAAGCTTTCTTT. It yields the protein CASSVTWTANTEAFF. The chain is built from TRBV3-1 (or the pseudogene TRBV3-2) and TRBJ1-1, with D perhaps TRBD1 (6 bases). The germline V gene has CDR1 LGHDT and CDR2 YNNKEL (reference sequence). V was clipped by 5 bases and J by 1 base, with 14 bases between them. The CDR3 contains 15 residues.

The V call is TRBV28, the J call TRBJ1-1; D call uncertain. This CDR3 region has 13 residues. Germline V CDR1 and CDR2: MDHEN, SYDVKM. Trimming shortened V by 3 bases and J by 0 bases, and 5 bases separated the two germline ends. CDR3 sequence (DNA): TGTGCCAGCAGTTTCGGGTTGAACACTGAAGCTTTCTTT. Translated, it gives CASSFGLNTEAFF.